This T cell receptor (beta chain) originates from a study of T cell responses to AZD1222 COVID-19 vaccine. Study results and limitations: A mostly white British donor set with more females was recruited, and clonal diversity was possibly underestimated. Nearly half of spike-specific TCRs reportedly target variant regions that are unmutated in the B.1.351 and B.1.1.7 variants.

The CDR3 spans 13 residues. Trimming took 5 bases from V and 8 from J; bases not matched to a gene: 3. CDR1 SGHTA and CDR2 FQGTGA come from the germline V gene. Data came from immunoSEQ multiplex PCR; TCRdb stores just in-frame clones and leaves some out. This listing includes around 140,000 clones. A word on this clone: The antigen is undetermined.

This chain links TRBV7-3 with TRBJ1-4; TRBD1 matches at 9 bases. This receptor was obtained from an adult in good health. The sample consisted of peripheral blood. This CDR3 is CASSQGQGEKLFF. CDR3 nucleotides: TGTGCCAGCAGCCAAGGACAGGGGGAAAAACTGTTTTTT.